The entry below gives a single TCR beta chain sequence along with its context. TCRdb's copy holds only in-frame clones and misses some; the assay was immunoSEQ multiplex PCR. Of some 77,000 clones listed, approximately 93% are singletons. V dropped 8 bases and J dropped 7; count of bases not matched to a gene: 11. The length of the CDR3 is 14 residues. Germline CDR1 reads MNHEY; CDR2 reads SMNVEV (reference sequence). This sample is part of a study of technical replicates of blood from a handful of donors. The chain has TRBV27 and TRBJ1-2, with TRBD1 matching 9 bases. This TCR was sampled from a human donor in good health. Sequencing was carried out using T cells isolated from PBMCs. Here the CDR3 DNA reads TGTGCCAGCGGAAATACAGGGGGCTTTGCTGGCTACACCTTC. Translating gives CASGNTGGFAGYTF.